A single sample gave rise to the 26 T cell receptor beta chains below, sequenced in a study of blood T cell repertoires in COVID-19. The assay was immunoSEQ multiplex PCR, and TCRdb's table has in-frame clones only and misses some. The profile shows hundreds of thousands of clones, around 89% of them singletons. The sequenced material came from peripheral blood. The source is a woman in her twenties or thirties with acute or convalescent COVID-19.

This sequence joins TRBV27 and TRBJ2-5; 7 bases fit TRBD2. The V and J ends lost 1 base and 1 base, in that order; junction bases with no gene match: 9. The V gene's germline CDR1 is MNHEY and CDR2 SMNVEV (reference sequence). This CDR3 spans 17 amino acids. CDR3 region: CASSLFGTSASQETQYF. DNA of the CDR3: TGTGCCAGCAGTTTATTTGGCACTAGCGCATCCCAAGAGACCCAGTACTTC.

The chain combines TRBV30 with TRBJ1-5; D perhaps matches TRBD1 (6 bases). Germline V gene sequence: CDR1 GTSNPN, CDR2 SVGIG (reference sequence). The CDR3 is 15 residues long. V lost 0 bases, J lost 6 bases, and 15 bases lay in between. CDR3 bases: TGTGCCTGGAGTGTACGAGGGGGTTTTACTCAGCCCCAGCATTTT. It codes for CAWSVRGGFTQPQHF.

J is TRBJ2-3 and V is TRBV27; tentative D call: TRBD2 (6 bases). CDR3 size: 13 residues. Germline V gives CDR1 MNHEY, CDR2 SMNVEV (reference sequence). Trimming removed 6 bases from V and 6 bases from J, with 13 bases in between. CDR3: CASRRRGGDTQYF. The CDR3 DNA follows: TGTGCCAGCAGAAGGAGAGGAGGGGATACGCAGTATTTT.

The chain couples TRBV12-3 or TRBV12-4 to TRBJ2-1, with unresolved D. The CDR3 covers 13 residues. V shed 5 bases and J shed 8 bases, with 13 bases lying between them. CDR3 amino acids: CASSPGSGYEQFF. The CDR3 nucleotides read TGTGCCAGCAGTCCAGGCAGTGGGTATGAGCAGTTCTTC.

CDR3 in amino acids: CACPISGNTIYF. The CDR3 nucleotides read TGTGCCTGCCCTATCTCTGGAAACACCATATATTTT. V usage is TRBV30 and J usage is TRBJ1-3; no firm D call. Germline CDR1 is GTSNPN and CDR2 is SVGIG (reference sequence). V was pared by 6 bases and J by 0 bases, with 6 bases between. This CDR3 region has 12 residues.

Only a few counts were recorded for this clone. This chain links TRBV6-5 with TRBJ1-1; no clear D gene. Per germline, CDR1 MNHEY and CDR2 SVGAGI. With 7 bases removed from V and 1 base from J, the gap between germline ends came to 13 bases. The CDR3 totals 14 residues. The CDR3 bases are TGTGCCAGCACCGCAGATGGTTGGAACACTGAAGCTTTCTTT. Its protein product is CASTADGWNTEAFF.

The chain joins TRBV5-1 to TRBJ1-2, with D maybe TRBD1 (6 bases). The V gene lost 0 bases and the J gene lost 3 bases, with 12 bases spanning the gap. This CDR3 is 15 amino acids long. The V gene's germline CDR1 is SGHRS and CDR2 YFSETQ. DNA for the CDR3: TGCGCCAGCAGCTTGGTACAGGGTAAAGACTATGGCTACACCTTC. Amino acid sequence: CASSLVQGKDYGYTF.

The V gene is TRBV28, the J gene TRBJ1-6; 7 nucleotides line up with TRBD1. Germline-derived CDR1 and CDR2 are MDHEN and SYDVKM. With 7 bases clipped from V and 9 bases from J, the junction kept 12 bases outside the gene matches. This CDR3 has 15 residues. The CDR3: CASTDDRVVGSPLHF. The CDR3 DNA reads TGTGCCAGCACCGACGACAGGGTAGTGGGTTCACCCCTCCACTTT.

The rearrangement uses TRBV9 and TRBJ2-6; tentatively, D is TRBD2 (5 bases). The germline gives CDR1 SGDLS, CDR2 YYNGEE. The V and J ends lost 3 bases and 2 bases respectively, with 18 bases between them. The CDR3 is made up of 18 amino acids. The CDR3 loop is CASSGAMEVIAGANVLTF. For the CDR3, the DNA is TGTGCCAGCAGCGGGGCGATGGAGGTAATCGCTGGGGCCAACGTCCTGACTTTC.

The chain joins TRBV28 to TRBJ1-1, with a weak D call TRBD1 (6 bases). CDR3 length: 19 residues. V lost 3 bases to trimming and J lost 1 base, with 24 bases between them. Germline V lookup: CDR1 MDHEN, CDR2 SYDVKM. CDR3 bases: TGTGCCAGCAGTTTGAGCTTTTTTGTGCCGGGACATACGAACACTGAAGCTTTCTTT. It encodes CASSLSFFVPGHTNTEAFF.

J is TRBJ1-5 and V is TRBV20-1, with D hard to call. The ends were cut back, 3 bases at V and 6 bases at J, with 6 bases in the middle. Germline CDR1 is DFQATT and CDR2 is SNEGSKA (reference sequence). This CDR3 contains 11 residues. CDR3 DNA sequence: TGCAGTGCTAGTGCGGTTCAGCCCCAGCATTTT. This gives the protein CSASAVQPQHF.

The chain has TRBV9 and TRBJ2-3; TRBD2 matches 12 bases. CDR1 and CDR2 from the germline V gene are SGDLS and YYNGEE. V lost 8 bases, J lost 2 bases, and 6 bases stayed unmatched. This CDR3 contains 15 residues. The chain's CDR3 is CASATSGGLTDTQYF. The CDR3 DNA follows: TGTGCCAGTGCGACTAGCGGGGGACTCACAGATACGCAGTATTTT.

The chain is built from TRBV5-5 and TRBJ1-4; 8 nucleotides line up with TRBD1. The trim removed 0 bases at V and 6 bases at J, leaving 4 bases unmatched. Germline CDR1 and CDR2: SGHKS and YYEKEE (reference sequence). The CDR3 consists of 15 residues. The CDR3 spells CASSLGSGGYEKLFF. CDR3 bases: TGTGCCAGCAGCTTGGGTTCAGGGGGCTATGAAAAACTGTTTTTT.

The chain carries TRBV19 and TRBJ1-2; D ambiguous. V lost 3 bases to trimming and J lost 2 bases, with 13 bases between them. The CDR3 length is 15 residues. Germline V gives CDR1 LNHDA, CDR2 SQIVND (reference sequence). CDR3 residues: CASSIPEQSNYGYTF. Here the CDR3 DNA reads TGTGCCAGTAGTATCCCCGAACAGAGCAACTATGGCTACACCTTC. Full variable domain (remainder filled in from reference TRBV19 and TRBJ1-2): DGGITQSPKYLFRKEGQNVTLSCEQNLNHDAMYWYRQDPGQGLRLIYYSQIVNDFQKGDIAEGYSVSREKKESFPLTVTSAQKNPTAFYLCASSIPEQSNYGYTFGSGTRLTVV.

The chain recombines TRBV5-1 with TRBJ2-3, with 7 nucleotides matching TRBD1. V lost 2 bases and J lost 4; bases outside the gene matches: 16. The CDR3 covers 18 residues. Germline CDR1 is SGHRS and CDR2 is YFSETQ. CDR3 coding DNA: TGCGCCAGCAGCTTTCGCGACAGGGCAGTTTTCGGCGCAGATACGCAGTATTTT. This codes for CASSFRDRAVFGADTQYF.

The chain has TRBV2 and TRBJ2-7, with TRBD1 matching over 10 bases. Germline-derived CDR1 and CDR2 are SNHLY and FYNNEI. The trim removed 2 bases at V and 6 bases at J, leaving 7 bases unmatched. This CDR3 spans 15 amino acids. The CDR3 sequence is CASSEPGTGEAEQYF. The CDR3, as DNA: TGTGCCAGCAGTGAACCCGGGACAGGGGAGGCCGAGCAGTACTTC.

The chain combines TRBV6-5 with TRBJ2-7; possibly TRBD2 for D (5 bases). Between the trimmed V and J ends, which lost 2 bases and 7 bases, there was a span of 12 bases. Looked up from germline, CDR1 is MNHEY and CDR2 is SVGAGI. This CDR3 is 13 amino acids long. CDR3 DNA: TGTGCCAGCAGTTACGGCAGATCGGGGGAGCAGTACTTC. This translates into CASSYGRSGEQYF.

Written as DNA, the CDR3 is TGTGCCTGGAGTTCAGCGGGGGGGGAGGAGACCCAGTACTTC. Translating gives CAWSSAGGEETQYF. This rearrangement joins TRBV30 to TRBJ2-5; TRBD2 agrees at 10 bases. The ends lost 2 bases at V and 5 bases at J; junction bases unmatched: 5. The CDR3 contains 14 residues. Per the germline V gene, CDR1 is GTSNPN and CDR2 is SVGIG (reference sequence).

This clone was observed once. V is TRBV30 and J is TRBJ1-3, with D possibly TRBD1 on 5 matching bases. This CDR3 has 15 amino acids. V was pared by 8 bases and J by 5 bases, with 22 bases between. Germline CDR1 and CDR2: GTSNPN and SVGIG (reference sequence). The CDR3 reads CAADRGGKKRNTIYF. The DNA for the CDR3 is TGTGCCGCGGACCGGGGGGGGAAGAAACGAAACACCATATATTTT.

The V and J genes are TRBV19 and TRBJ2-3; D is possibly TRBD1 (6 bases). The length of the CDR3 is 18 residues. Germline lookup yields CDR1 LNHDA and CDR2 SQIVND (reference sequence). V lost 6 bases to trimming and J lost 6 bases, with 28 bases between them. CDR3 DNA sequence: TGTGCCAGTAGCATATCAGGACAGCCGAGGCCTACAAAGGATACGCAGTATTTT. This codes for CASSISGQPRPTKDTQYF.

The rearrangement uses TRBV5-4 and TRBJ2-3, with TRBD2 matching 11 bases. J was trimmed by 1 base and V by 2 bases; bases with no gene match: 3. Germline V gives CDR1 SGHNT, CDR2 YYREEE (reference sequence). The length of the CDR3 is 16 residues. The DNA of the CDR3 is TGTGCCAGCAGCTTTAGACTAGCGGGACGCACAGATACGCAGTATTTT. Protein: CASSFRLAGRTDTQYF.

J is TRBJ2-7 and V is TRBV6-2 or TRBV6-3; 10 nucleotides line up with TRBD2. Germline trimming cut 5 bases from V and 2 bases from J; bases unmatched to any gene: 15. CDR3 length equals 18 residues. Germline V lookup: CDR1 MNHEY, CDR2 SVGEGT. This CDR3 reads CASSQPLGLAERAYEQYF. Here the CDR3 DNA reads TGTGCCAGCAGTCAGCCCCTCGGACTAGCGGAGAGGGCCTACGAGCAGTACTTC.

The rearrangement joins TRBV23-1 to TRBJ2-5; 7 bases match TRBD1. TRBV23-1 is marked as an open reading frame, function uncertain. This CDR3 comprises 15 residues. V shed 1 base and J 5 bases; nucleotides not matched to a gene: 7. CDR3 loop: CASSQCHRGRETQYF. The CDR3 nucleotides read TGCGCCAGCAGTCAATGCCACAGGGGACGGGAGACCCAGTACTTC.

V is TRBV6-1 and J is TRBJ1-2, with no clear D. The CDR3 is 15 residues long. V gave up 0 bases and J gave up 4 bases, with 12 bases separating them. Looked up from germline, CDR1 is MNHNS and CDR2 is SASEGT. DNA of the CDR3: TGTGCCAGCAGTGAAGCGCACAGCTTTTTCTATGGCTACACCTTC. The encoded protein is CASSEAHSFFYGYTF.

This rearrangement joins TRBV28 to TRBJ2-5; 13 nucleotides align to TRBD2. V gave up 6 bases and J gave up 5 bases; unmatched junction bases: 12. The CDR3 is 17 residues long. Germline CDR1 is MDHEN and CDR2 is SYDVKM. In DNA form, the CDR3 reads TGTGCCAGCAGAGCTACTCCGGGACTAGCGGGGCGGGAGACCCAGTACTTC. The encoded protein is CASRATPGLAGRETQYF.

The chain joins TRBV7-9 to TRBJ2-3, with D unresolved. CDR1 and CDR2 from the germline V gene are SEHNR and FQNEAQ (reference sequence). This CDR3 has 11 residues. Trimming removed 8 bases from V and 1 base from J, with 4 bases in between. CDR3 DNA sequence: TGTGCCAGCGCAGGCACAGATACGCAGTATTTT. Translated: CASAGTDTQYF.